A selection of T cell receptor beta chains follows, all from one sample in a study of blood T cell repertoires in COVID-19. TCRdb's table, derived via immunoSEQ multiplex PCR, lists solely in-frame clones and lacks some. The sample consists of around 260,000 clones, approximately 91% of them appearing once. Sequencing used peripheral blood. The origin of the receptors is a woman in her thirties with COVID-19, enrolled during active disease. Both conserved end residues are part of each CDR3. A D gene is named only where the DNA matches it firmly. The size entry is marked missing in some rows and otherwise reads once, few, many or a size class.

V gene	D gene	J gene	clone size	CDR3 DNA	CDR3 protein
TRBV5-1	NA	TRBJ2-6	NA	TGCGCCAGCAGCAACAGCTCTGGGGCCAACGTCCTGACTTTC	CASSNSSGANVLTF
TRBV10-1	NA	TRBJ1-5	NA	TGCGCCAGCAGTCGGGAGGGGGATCAGCCCCAGCATTTT	CASSREGDQPQHF
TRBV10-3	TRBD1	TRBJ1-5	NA	TGTGCCATCAGTGAGTCGAAGGGGGCGGACCAGCCCCAGCATTTT	CAISESKGADQPQHF
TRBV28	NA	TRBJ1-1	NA	TGTGCCAGCACCGCAGGGGAGAACACTGAAGCTTTCTTT	CASTAGENTEAFF
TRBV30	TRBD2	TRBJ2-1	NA	TGTGCCTGGAGTGTTAGCGGGAGGACCTCCTACAATGAGCAGTTCTTC	CAWSVSGRTSYNEQFF
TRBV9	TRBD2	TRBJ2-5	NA	TGTGCCAGCAGCGTAAGGGAGATAGGGCTAGCGGGAGTTCGGGAGACCCAGTACTTC	CASSVREIGLAGVRETQYF
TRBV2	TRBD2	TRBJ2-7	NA	TGTGCCAGCAGTGAAGCCGGGACTAGCGGGACCTACGAGCAGTACTTC	CASSEAGTSGTYEQYF
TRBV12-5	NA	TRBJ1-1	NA	TGTGCTAGTGGTTTGACTCGACAGTGGGGCACTGAAGCTTTCTTT	CASGLTRQWGTEAFF
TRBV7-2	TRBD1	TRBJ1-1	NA	TGTGCCAGCAGCCAACCCGACAGGGGGTTGTCTGAAGCTTTCTTT	CASSQPDRGLSEAFF
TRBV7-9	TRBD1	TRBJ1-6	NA	TGTGCCAGCAGCAAGGGGGACAGGGCCAATTCACCCCTCCACTTT	CASSKGDRANSPLHF
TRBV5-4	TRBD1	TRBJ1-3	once	TGTGCCAGCAGCACGAGGACCGGGACAGGGGTAGGAAACACCATATATTTT	CASSTRTGTGVGNTIYF
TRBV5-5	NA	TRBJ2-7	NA	TGTGCCAGCAGCTGGCTTTTAGGGGCGGGAAGCTACGAGCAGTACTTC	CASSWLLGAGSYEQYF
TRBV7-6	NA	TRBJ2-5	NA	TGTGCCAGCAGCGGACAGGGACTACAAGGGGGGACCCAGTACTTC	CASSGQGLQGGTQYF
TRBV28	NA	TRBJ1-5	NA	TGTGCCAGCAGTTTCGGGGGGCTCTATAGCAATCAGCCCCAGCATTTT	CASSFGGLYSNQPQHF
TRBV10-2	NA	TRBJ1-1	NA	TGCGCCAGCAGTCCCGCCAGGGTCGGGTCTGAAGCTTTCTTT	CASSPARVGSEAFF
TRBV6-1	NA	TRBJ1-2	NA	TGTGCCAGCAGTGAAGGACAGTACTATGGCTACACCTTC	CASSEGQYYGYTF
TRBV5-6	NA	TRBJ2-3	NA	TGTGCCAGCAGCTTTGCGGCCCAAGATACGCAGTATTTT	CASSFAAQDTQYF
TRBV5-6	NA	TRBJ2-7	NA	TGTGCCAGCAGCCACGGGGACGAGCAGTACTTC	CASSHGDEQYF
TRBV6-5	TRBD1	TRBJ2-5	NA	TGTGCCAGCACCGAAGGGGGCTCCCGCGGGACCCAGTACTTC	CASTEGGSRGTQYF
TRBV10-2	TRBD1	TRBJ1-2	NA	TGCGCCAGCAGCCCCGGGACAGGGGTCGGGGGCTACACCTTC	CASSPGTGVGGYTF
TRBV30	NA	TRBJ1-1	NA	TGTGCCTGGAGCGCGGGTTCCACTGAAGCTTTCTTT	CAWSAGSTEAFF
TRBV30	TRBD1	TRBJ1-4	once	TGTGCCTGGAGTGTGGGGACAGTTGAAAAACTGTTTTTT	CAWSVGTVEKLFF
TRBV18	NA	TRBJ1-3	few	TGTGCCAGCTCACCAAGTGGTACGCTAGGAAACACCATATATTTT	CASSPSGTLGNTIYF
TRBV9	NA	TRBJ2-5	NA	TGTGCCAGCAGCGTAGCGGGGAGTGAGACCCAGTACTTC	CASSVAGSETQYF
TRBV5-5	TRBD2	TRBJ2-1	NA	TGTGCCAGCAGCTCGGGGACTAGCGGGAGGATCACCTACAATGAGCAGTTCTTC	CASSSGTSGRITYNEQFF
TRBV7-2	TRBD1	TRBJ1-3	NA	TGTGCCAGCAGCTTAGTAGGGATCCCAGGGGGTATATCTGGAAACACCATATATTTT	CASSLVGIPGGISGNTIYF
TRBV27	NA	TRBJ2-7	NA	TGTGCCAGCAGTTTAAGTATGAGTGCTCGGTTTCAGGGGAATGAGCAGTACTTC	CASSLSMSARFQGNEQYF
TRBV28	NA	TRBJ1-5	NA	TGTGCCAGCAGTTTCTTTAAAAGAGGAGGCAATCAGCCCCAGCATTTT	CASSFFKRGGNQPQHF
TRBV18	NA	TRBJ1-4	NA	TGTGCCAGCTCCCAACAGGGAGACGCTAATGAAAAACTGTTTTTT	CASSQQGDANEKLFF
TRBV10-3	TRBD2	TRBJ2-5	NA	TGTGCCATCAGTGAGTCGTTCATAGCGGGATCATCAGGAGAGACCCAGTACTTC	CAISESFIAGSSGETQYF
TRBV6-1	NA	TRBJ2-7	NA	TGTGCCAGCAGTGAGACCAATCGAGGGTTTTCTGGAGGATACTCCTACGAGCAGTACTTC	CASSETNRGFSGGYSYEQYF